This T cell receptor (beta chain) was sequenced during a study of T-cell reconstitution after alpha-beta-depleted transplantation in children. Findings of the study overall: As was reported, about two months after transplant, alpha-beta T cells came from several hundred expanded graft clones.

For TCRbeta, the library was prepared with unique molecular identifiers. A single record per CDR3 protein comes from TCRdb applying MiXCR to the PCR reads. Counted here are about 440,000 distinct CDR3 sequences, approximately 41% occurring once; the ten biggest clones make up 27%. The CDR3 is made up of 14 amino acids. V lost 0 bases to trimming and J lost 7 bases, with 14 bases between them. Germline V gene lookup returns CDR1 SGHRS and CDR2 YFSETQ. At least ten counts were recorded for this clonotype. The antigen remains undetermined. This TCR was recovered from a girl aged 2 to 10 with aplastic anemia, due to receive a stem cell transplant. This sample comprised PBMCs, obtained before TCRalphabeta/CD19-depleted stem cell transplant. V and J are TRBV5-1 and TRBJ2-7; D is uncertain. The DNA of the CDR3 is TGCGCCAGCAGCTTGGTCCTAGGTGATGGGGAGCAGTACTTC. It specifies CASSLVLGDGEQYF.